The subject of this entry is one T cell receptor (beta chain). Its antigen is not known. The entry originates in a study of CD8+ T cells in alopecia areata. Notes on the study in general: Mice showed clearer TCR sharing than patients did, a gap that was possibly HLA-related.

Trimming cost V 2 bases and J 0 bases, with 8 bases left between them. This CDR3 contains 15 residues. CDR1 and CDR2 from the germline V gene are MNHNY and SVGAGI (reference sequence). Extracted RNA was reverse transcribed, and the resulting cDNA served as sequencing template. The data were produced by immunoSEQ multiplex PCR, yet TCRdb's version contains in-frame clones alone and is incomplete. The profile covers 180,000 or so clones, with about 66% appearing a single time and 11% taken by the ten largest. This specimen was CD8+ T cells sorted from blood, taken at week 0. The chain has TRBV6-6 and TRBJ1-5; D gene unclear. The source of this sequence is a human donor with alopecia areata. CDR3 sequence (DNA): TGTGCCAGCAGTTACCCAGATAATAGCAATCAGCCCCAGCATTTT. It yields the protein CASSYPDNSNQPQHF.